This T cell receptor beta chain was profiled in a study of cytomegalovirus exposure and HLA in healthy donors. Study-wide background: A prior analysis found about 120 million unique TCR beta sequences from some 190 million T cells.

PCR was performed using 60 Vbeta and 13 Jbeta primers. Assay: immunoSEQ multiplex PCR; the TCRdb copy retains only in-frame clones and omits some. Its listing shows more than 55,000 clones. Turning to this clone: Antigen unknown.

Study-level points and caveats: More than 15,000 TCR beta sequences were associated with HLA alleles at 0.05 false discovery rate in a later analysis. Analysis was carried out at a later point, and it linked a missense DCLRE1C variant to TCR beta V- and J-gene trimming. Earlier findings revealed that most TCR beta V segments proved productive either about 90% or about 30% of the time.

The TCR comes from a woman aged 40 to 50 in good health and CMV-seropositive. Sequencing was performed on PBMCs.

For the CDR3, the DNA is TGTGCCAGCAGCTTAGCAGGGTGGTACGAGCAGTACTTC. As protein: CASSLAGWYEQYF. The rearrangement links TRBV13 to TRBJ2-7; a weak D match, TRBD1 (5 bases). V lost 1 base, J lost 4 bases, and 8 bases lay in between. This CDR3 contains 13 residues. From germline, CDR1 is PRHDT and CDR2 FYEKMQ (reference sequence).